This record concerns one T cell receptor beta chain sequence. This sample was included in a study of blood T cell repertoires in COVID-19. Only in-frame clones appear in the TCRdb table, and some are missing; sequencing was by immunoSEQ multiplex PCR. The sample lists roughly 330,000 clones; 70% to 90% were seen once. CDR3 size: 15 residues. In germline, CDR1 is SGHAT, CDR2 FQNNGV. Trimming shortened V by 3 bases and J by 3 bases, and 15 bases separated the two germline ends. The chain joins TRBV11-2 to TRBJ2-7; tentatively, D is TRBD1 (5 bases). Sequenced material: PBMCs or T cells enriched from blood (not recorded which). The clonotype originates from a woman aged 18-35 years who had recovered from COVID-19. This CDR3 is CASSLWQGNYYEQYF. CDR3 nucleotide sequence: TGTGCCAGCAGCTTGTGGCAGGGCAACTACTACGAGCAGTACTTC.